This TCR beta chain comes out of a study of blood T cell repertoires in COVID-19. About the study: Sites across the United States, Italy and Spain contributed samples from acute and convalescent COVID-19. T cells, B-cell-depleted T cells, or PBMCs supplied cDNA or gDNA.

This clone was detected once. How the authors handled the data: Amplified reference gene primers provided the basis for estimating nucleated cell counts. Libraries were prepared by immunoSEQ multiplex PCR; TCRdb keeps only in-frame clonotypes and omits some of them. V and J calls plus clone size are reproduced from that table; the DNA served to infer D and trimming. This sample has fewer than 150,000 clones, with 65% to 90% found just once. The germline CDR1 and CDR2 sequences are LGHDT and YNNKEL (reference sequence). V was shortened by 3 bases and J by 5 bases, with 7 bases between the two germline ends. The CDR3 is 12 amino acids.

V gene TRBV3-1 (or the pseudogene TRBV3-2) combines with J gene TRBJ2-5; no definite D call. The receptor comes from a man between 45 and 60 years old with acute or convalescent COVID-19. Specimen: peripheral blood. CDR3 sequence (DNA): TGTGCCAGCAGCCAGGTCCGGGAGACCCAGTACTTC. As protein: CASSQVRETQYF.